One and the same sample provided the 10 T cell receptor beta chains below, sequenced in a study of cytomegalovirus exposure and HLA in healthy donors. The PCR had 60 Vbeta and 13 Jbeta primers. Data came from immunoSEQ multiplex PCR; TCRdb stores just in-frame clones and leaves some out. In the table there are 110,000 or so clones, about 74% of which are singletons. Sequences were obtained from PBMCs. Receptors originate from a female donor in good health and CMV-seronegative.

This clone was counted between two and nine times. The genes are TRBV18 and TRBJ1-1, with 9 bases aligning to TRBD1. Per the germline V gene, CDR1 is KGHSH and CDR2 is LQKENI. The CDR3 sequence is 14 residues long. V lost 3 bases and J lost 2; bases outside the gene matches: 1. CDR3 sequence (DNA): TGTGCCAGCTCACCGGGACAGGGAAACACTGAAGCTTTCTTT. Its translation: CASSPGQGNTEAFF.

On this clone: Other DNA sequences in this specimen translate into the identical CDR3. The rearrangement links TRBV4-3 to TRBJ1-1; TRBD1 might be the D (6 bases). Trimming left V 1 base short and J 5 bases short, with 14 bases between. This CDR3 contains 15 residues. Per germline, CDR1 LGHNA and CDR2 YSLEER. The CDR3 sequence is CASSQVAGVATEAFF. Written as DNA, the CDR3 is TGCGCCAGCAGCCAAGTAGCAGGGGTGGCTACTGAAGCTTTCTTT.

This clone has a handful of counts. The J gene is TRBJ2-3, the V gene TRBV14; 8 nucleotides agree with TRBD2. CDR3 length: 15 residues. Trimming took 2 bases from V and 2 from J; bases not matched to a gene: 3. Germline CDR1 SGHDN, CDR2 FVKESK. This chain's CDR3 is CASSQQRGLTDTQYF. The CDR3 DNA reads as TGTGCCAGCAGCCAACAGCGGGGGCTCACAGATACGCAGTATTTT.

The V and J genes are TRBV11-1 and TRBJ2-5, with D perhaps matching TRBD2 (7 bases). The CDR3 has 16 amino acids. V dropped 5 bases and J dropped 1 base, with 17 bases sitting between them. Germline loops: CDR1 SGHAT, CDR2 FQDESV (reference sequence). The CDR3, as DNA: TGTGCCAGCAGCGCCAAAGTGCGGGGGCCCCAAGAGACCCAGTACTTC. Its protein is CASSAKVRGPQETQYF.

This clone was picked up a small number of times. V and J are TRBV7-9 and TRBJ1-4; 10 bases map to TRBD1. Germline values: CDR1 SEHNR, CDR2 FQNEAQ (reference sequence). This CDR3 contains 15 residues. J gave up 8 bases and V 5 bases, and 8 bases lay outside the gene matches. DNA of the CDR3: TGTGCCAGCAGCCCCGGACAGGGGGGTAAAGAAAAACTGTTTTTT. The encoded protein is CASSPGQGGKEKLFF.

This clone was observed once. The chain joins TRBV7-9 to TRBJ2-7, with no clear D. Germline assignment: CDR1 SEHNR and CDR2 FQNEAQ (reference sequence). This CDR3 region has 11 residues. V was clipped by 5 bases and J by 3 bases, with 5 bases between them. DNA of the CDR3: TGTGCCAGCAGCCCCATCTACGAGCAGTACTTC. It specifies CASSPIYEQYF.

The chain is built from TRBV9 and TRBJ2-5, with TRBD2 matching over 8 bases. Per the germline V gene, CDR1 is SGDLS and CDR2 is YYNGEE. This CDR3 is 17 amino acids long. After removal of 0 bases from V and 3 bases from J, the junction contained 10 bases not matched to a gene. The CDR3 loop reads CASSVDPPGLVEETQYF. Here the CDR3 DNA reads TGTGCCAGCAGCGTAGACCCACCGGGACTAGTAGAAGAGACCCAGTACTTC.

The chain combines TRBV5-1 with TRBJ2-7, with 8 bases identical to TRBD1. The CDR3 length is 13 residues. The germline gives CDR1 SGHRS, CDR2 YFSETQ. The trim removed 4 bases at V and 4 bases at J, leaving 4 bases unmatched. DNA for the CDR3: TGCGCCAGCAGCGAGGACAGGGATTACGAGCAGTACTTC. Protein: CASSEDRDYEQYF.

The chain uses TRBV7-2 and TRBJ1-1, with 7 bases identical to TRBD1. CDR3 size: 14 residues. The junction had 3 bases not matched to a gene; V was cut back by 1 base and J by 4 bases. Germline V gene data show CDR1 as SGHTA and CDR2 as FQGNSA. The chain's CDR3 is CASSLGPGGTEAFF. Here the CDR3 DNA reads TGTGCCAGCAGCTTAGGGCCAGGGGGCACTGAAGCTTTCTTT.

This clone is a singleton in its sample. This CDR3 reads CASSYYGQGGYEQYF. CDR3 coding DNA: TGTGCCAGCAGTTATTACGGACAGGGGGGATACGAGCAGTACTTC. The rearrangement links TRBV6-5 to TRBJ2-7, with TRBD1 matching 10 bases. The CDR3 is 15 amino acids. CDR1 is MNHEY and CDR2 is SVGAGI in the germline V gene. Trimming took 3 bases from V and 4 from J; bases not matched to a gene: 6.